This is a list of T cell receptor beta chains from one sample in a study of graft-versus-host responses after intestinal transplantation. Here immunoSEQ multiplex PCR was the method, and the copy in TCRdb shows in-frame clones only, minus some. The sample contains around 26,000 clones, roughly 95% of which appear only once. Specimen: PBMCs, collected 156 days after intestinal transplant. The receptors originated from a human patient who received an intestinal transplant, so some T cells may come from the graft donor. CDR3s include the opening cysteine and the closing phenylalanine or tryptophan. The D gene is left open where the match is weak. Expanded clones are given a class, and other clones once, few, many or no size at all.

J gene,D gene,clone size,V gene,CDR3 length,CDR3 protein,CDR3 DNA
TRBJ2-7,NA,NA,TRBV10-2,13,CASWDMSSYEQYF,TGCGCCAGCTGGGACATGAGCTCCTACGAGCAGTACTTC
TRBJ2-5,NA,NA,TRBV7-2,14,CASSLEGGPQDQYF,TGTGCCAGCAGCTTAGAGGGGGGGCCTCAGGACCAGTACTTC
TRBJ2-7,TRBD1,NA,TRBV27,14,CASRAGTGSFEQYF,TGTGCCAGCCGGGCCGGGACAGGGAGTTTCGAGCAGTACTTC
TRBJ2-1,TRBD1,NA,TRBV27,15,CASSLDRVSYNEQFF,TGTGCCAGCAGTTTGGACAGGGTCTCCTACAATGAGCAGTTCTTC
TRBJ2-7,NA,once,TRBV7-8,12,CASTRTAYEQYF,TGTGCCAGCACTAGGACAGCATACGAGCAGTACTTC
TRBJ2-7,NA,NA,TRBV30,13,CAWDFNVGYEQYF,TGTGCCTGGGACTTTAACGTGGGGTACGAGCAGTACTTC
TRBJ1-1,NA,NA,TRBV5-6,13,CASSTGPFTEAFF,TGTGCCAGCAGCACCGGCCCATTCACTGAAGCTTTCTTT
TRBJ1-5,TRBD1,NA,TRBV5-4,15,CASSFGTGGNQPQHF,TGTGCCAGCAGCTTCGGGACAGGGGGCAATCAGCCCCAGCATTTT
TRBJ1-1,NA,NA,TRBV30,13,CAWKGRLNTEAFF,TGTGCCTGGAAGGGACGTTTGAACACTGAAGCTTTCTTT
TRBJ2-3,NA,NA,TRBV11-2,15,CASSLEGVDTDTQYF,TGTGCCAGCAGCTTAGAGGGGGTCGACACAGATACGCAGTATTTT
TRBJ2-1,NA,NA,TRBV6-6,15,CASRAFLGLDNEQFF,TGTGCCAGCAGAGCTTTCTTGGGATTGGACAATGAGCAGTTCTTC
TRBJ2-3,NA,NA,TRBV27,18,CASSLSDPGASSTDTQYF,TGTGCCAGCAGTTTATCGGATCCCGGAGCGTCTAGCACAGATACGCAGTATTTT
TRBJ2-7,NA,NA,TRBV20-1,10,CSALTYEQYF,TGCAGTGCTTTAACCTACGAGCAGTACTTC